The 18 T cell receptor beta chains below all came from one sample that was sequenced in a study of T cell changes during pregnancy in multiple sclerosis. This table comes from immunoSEQ multiplex PCR, and its TCRdb copy is limited to in-frame clones, with some not included. The table records tens of thousands of clones, 70% to 90% of them present only once. The sequences come from CD4+ T cells from peripheral blood mononuclear cells, collected in the first trimester of pregnancy. The receptor source for this set is a female donor with multiple sclerosis, enrolled in a pregnancy study.

This clone has just a few counts. The chain joins TRBV6-5 to TRBJ1-1; possibly TRBD1 for D (5 bases). This CDR3 has 14 amino acids. V lost 1 base and J lost 6, with 12 bases in between. CDR1 is MNHEY and CDR2 is SVGAGI in the germline V gene. The CDR3 nucleotides read TGTGCCAGCAGTTACTTAGGCAGGGACTCTGAAGCTTTCTTT. Translation: CASSYLGRDSEAFF.

This clone was seen once. The V gene is TRBV5-1, the J gene TRBJ2-5; D unclear. The germline gives CDR1 SGHRS, CDR2 YFSETQ. CDR3 length equals 15 residues. V was shortened by 5 bases and J by 7 bases, with 21 bases between the two germline ends. The DNA for the CDR3 is TGCGCCAGCAGTCAGAACTCTATGGAAAGAGGGACCCAGTACTTC. It codes for CASSQNSMERGTQYF.

This rearrangement joins TRBV28 to TRBJ1-5, with D possibly matching TRBD1 (5 bases). Germline V gene lookup returns CDR1 MDHEN and CDR2 SYDVKM. The V end lost 6 bases, the J end lost 0 bases, and 15 bases lay between the germline ends. CDR3 size: 16 residues. The CDR3 loop is CASRVTGDYSNQPQHF. CDR3 coding DNA: TGTGCCAGCAGGGTCACAGGAGATTATAGCAATCAGCCCCAGCATTTT. Full variable domain (missing parts from reference TRBV28 and TRBJ1-5): DVKVTQSSRYLVKRTGEKVFLECVQDMDHENMFWYRQDPGLGLRLIYFSYDVKMKEKGDIPEGYSVSREKKERFSLILESASTNQTSMYLCASRVTGDYSNQPQHFGDGTRLSIL.

The chain is built from TRBV19 and TRBJ2-3; the D gene is possibly TRBD2 (5 bases). The germline V gene has CDR1 LNHDA and CDR2 SQIVND (reference sequence). Trimming took off 3 bases at V and 3 bases at J, with 13 bases between the two ends. The CDR3 contains 15 residues. The CDR3 coding sequence is TGTGCCAGTAGTATCGGAGGCAGCGTTACAGATACGCAGTATTTT. Its protein product is CASSIGGSVTDTQYF.

The rearrangement joins TRBV18 to TRBJ1-6, with D uncertain. The CDR3 has 17 amino acids. V was clipped by 3 bases and J by 0 bases, with 12 bases between them. The germline V gene has CDR1 KGHSH and CDR2 LQKENI. The CDR3 DNA reads as TGTGCCAGCTCACCGGCACTTAGGAGCTCCTATAATTCACCCCTCCACTTT. Amino acids: CASSPALRSSYNSPLHF.

The chain is built from TRBV4-1 and TRBJ2-2; 11 bases are a match to TRBD2. The germline CDR1 and CDR2 sequences are MGHRA and YSYEKL. The V and J ends lost 5 bases and 7 bases, in that order; junction bases with no gene match: 6. CDR3 length: 15 amino acids. The CDR3 DNA follows: TGCGCCAGCAGCAATAGCGGGGGGGCCTTCGGGGAGCTGTTTTTT. Encoded protein: CASSNSGGAFGELFF.

The rearrangement uses TRBV5-1 and TRBJ2-7; 16 positions agree with TRBD2. Germline CDR1 is SGHRS and CDR2 is YFSETQ. The CDR3 has 17 amino acids. The V and J ends lost 0 bases and 6 bases, in that order; junction bases with no gene match: 6. CDR3 nucleotides: TGCGCCAGCAGCTTGGAGGGGACTAGCGGGGGGGTGGGCGAGCAGTACTTC. Protein product: CASSLEGTSGGVGEQYF.

This sequence joins TRBV5-4 and TRBJ1-4; the D is unclear. The CDR3 totals 16 residues. CDR1 SGHNT and CDR2 YYREEE come from the germline V gene (reference sequence). Trimming pared 0 bases from V and 8 bases from J, leaving 17 bases between. The CDR3 coding sequence is TGTGCCAGCAGCTTGGCCATCGAATCAAAACGGGAAAAACTGTTTTTT. Protein sequence: CASSLAIESKREKLFF.

This chain connects TRBV6-5 to TRBJ2-7, with 9 bases identical to TRBD1. The V segment lost 1 base and the J segment 6 bases; nucleotides outside the gene matches: 4. The CDR3 length is 14 residues. Germline V gene lookup returns CDR1 MNHEY and CDR2 SVGAGI. In DNA, the CDR3 is TGTGCCAGCAGTTACTTAGGACAGGGGTCCGAGCAGTACTTC. Its translation is CASSYLGQGSEQYF.

This rearrangement joins TRBV5-1 to TRBJ2-7; perhaps TRBD2 as D (5 bases). This CDR3 has 14 amino acids. V dropped 3 bases and J dropped 2 bases, with 12 bases sitting between them. CDR1 and CDR2 (germline): SGHRS, YFSETQ. The CDR3 bases are TGCGCCAGCAGCTACCTCGGAGGTACCTACGAGCAGTACTTC. Its translation is CASSYLGGTYEQYF. Based on the CDR3 plus reference TRBV5-1 and TRBJ2-7, the full variable domain is KAGVTQTPRYLIKTRGQQVTLSCSPISGHRSVSWYQQTPGQGLQFLFEYFSETQRNKGNFPGRFSGRQFSNSRSEMNVSTLELGDSALYLCASSYLGGTYEQYFGPGTRLTVT.

This CDR3 is CASRGLAGASEQFF. The CDR3 coding sequence is TGTGCCTCGAGGGGCCTAGCGGGAGCTAGTGAGCAGTTCTTC. This sequence joins TRBV30 and TRBJ2-1, with 10 positions matching TRBD2. The CDR3 length is 14 residues. The J segment lost 9 bases and the V segment lost 7 bases, leaving 12 bases of the junction unmatched. Germline V CDR1 and CDR2: GTSNPN, SVGIG (reference sequence).

The chain couples TRBV6-6 to TRBJ1-1; tentatively, D is TRBD1 (5 bases). This CDR3 region has 15 residues. The V gene lost 0 bases and the J gene lost 7 bases, with 15 bases spanning the gap. Germline CDR1 MNHNY, CDR2 SVGAGI (reference sequence). The CDR3 DNA reads as TGTGCCAGCAGTTACTCCCTGGGAGGGGCCCTTGAAGCTTTCTTT. Encoded protein: CASSYSLGGALEAFF.

This clone is a singleton in its sample. CDR3 bases: TGCGCCAGCAGCGGGGGACAGGGAATAAATGGCTACACCTTC. Encoded protein: CASSGGQGINGYTF. The chain has TRBV5-1 and TRBJ1-2; 9 bases are a match to TRBD1. CDR3 length equals 14 residues. The V and J ends lost 4 bases and 6 bases, in that order; junction bases with no gene match: 7. Germline values: CDR1 SGHRS, CDR2 YFSETQ. Using reference TRBV5-1 and TRBJ1-2 for the parts outside the CDR3, the full variable domain is KAGVTQTPRYLIKTRGQQVTLSCSPISGHRSVSWYQQTPGQGLQFLFEYFSETQRNKGNFPGRFSGRQFSNSRSEMNVSTLELGDSALYLCASSGGQGINGYTFGSGTRLTVV.

V usage is TRBV7-2 and J usage is TRBJ2-1; D might be TRBD1 (5 bases). Germline V lookup: CDR1 SGHTA, CDR2 FQGNSA. Trimming pared 5 bases from V and 7 bases from J, leaving 12 bases between. The CDR3 sequence is 13 residues long. The CDR3 reads CASSPITGNEQFF. In nucleotides, the CDR3 is TGTGCCAGCAGCCCCATCACAGGAAATGAGCAGTTCTTC.

By its share, this clone is medium-sized. The CDR3 here is CASSHGRGRSYGYTF. The CDR3 coding sequence is TGTGCCAGCAGCCATGGCAGGGGGCGCTCTTATGGCTACACCTTC. This rearrangement joins TRBV14 to TRBJ1-2; 8 bases agree with TRBD1. The germline gives CDR1 SGHDN, CDR2 FVKESK. The CDR3 has 15 amino acids. V shed 3 bases and J 5 bases; nucleotides not matched to a gene: 8.

This clone counts as medium-sized. The chain combines TRBV19 with TRBJ2-1, with 9 bases fitting TRBD1. V lost 9 bases, J lost 3 bases, and 9 bases stayed unmatched. There are 15 residues in the CDR3. CDR1 is LNHDA, CDR2 SQIVND, per germline (reference sequence). CDR3 coding DNA: TGTGCCAGCACCCTCCCGGGACAGGGCTACAATGAGCAGTTCTTC. It translates to CASTLPGQGYNEQFF.

The rearrangement links TRBV5-1 to TRBJ1-1, with no clear D. The CDR3 consists of 15 residues. CDR1 is SGHRS, CDR2 YFSETQ, per germline. Trimming took 2 bases from V and 1 from J, leaving 12 bases between them. CDR3 nucleotides: TGCGCCAGCAGCTTTGTTCTTGGGAGGAACACTGAAGCTTTCTTT. It is translated as CASSFVLGRNTEAFF.

The chain combines TRBV5-1 with TRBJ2-3, with 10 bases fitting TRBD2. This CDR3 spans 16 amino acids. Looked up from germline, CDR1 is SGHRS and CDR2 is YFSETQ. The ends lost 4 bases at V and 1 base at J; junction bases unmatched: 6. The CDR3 DNA is TGCGCCAGCAGCCCTATACTAGCGGGGCGCACAGATACGCAGTATTTT. Translation gives CASSPILAGRTDTQYF.